This T cell receptor (beta chain) was observed in a study of CD8 T cells in ankylosing spondylitis. V was shortened by 4 bases and J by 3 bases, with 25 bases between the two germline ends. Germline V gene data show CDR1 as LGHNA and CDR2 as YNFKEQ. The length of the CDR3 is 19 residues. TCRdb independently ran MiXCR on the 5' RACE reads; one entry per CDR3 protein. Of approximately 200,000 distinct CDR3 sequences detected, about an eighth appear once; the ten largest clones hold approximately 11%. In this sample, this clonotype turned up many times. Its antigen is unknown. Study conclusions and caveats: Disease-associated clones were reportedly significantly overrepresented in matched ankylosing spondylitis synovial fluid. Both synovial fluid and blood in reactive arthritis had previously been reported to carry some motif variants.

The chain employs TRBV4-2 and TRBJ2-1; D may match TRBD1 or TRBD2 (5 bases each). Sample: blood, either unsorted or a sorted T cell fraction (not recorded which). The clonotype comes from a female donor with ankylosing spondylitis or in good health (not recorded which). The chain's CDR3 is CASSPPPGTPRLGYNEQFF. For the CDR3, the DNA is TGTGCCAGCAGCCCACCCCCCGGGACCCCGCGCCTCGGCTACAATGAGCAGTTCTTC.